These 8 T cell receptor beta chains came from one sample sequenced in a study of T cell responses to AZD1222 COVID-19 vaccine. Using immunoSEQ multiplex PCR, the repertoire was profiled, and TCRdb retains in-frame clones only, with some absent. The sample includes roughly 100,000 clones, 82% of them seen just once. Sequencing used peripheral blood, obtained on day 0 of AZD1222 vaccination. These receptors all come from an adult in good health.

The chain is built from TRBV5-1 and TRBJ2-1; 9 bases line up with TRBD1. The length of the CDR3 is 15 residues. Trimming took 2 bases from V and 4 from J; bases not matched to a gene: 4. Germline CDR1 is SGHRS and CDR2 is YFSETQ. In DNA form, the CDR3 reads TGCGCCAGCAGCTTAACAGGGGGCGGGTACAATGAGCAGTTCTTC. It yields the protein CASSLTGGGYNEQFF. Filled out from reference TRBV5-1 and TRBJ2-1, the complete variable domain reads KAGVTQTPRYLIKTRGQQVTLSCSPISGHRSVSWYQQTPGQGLQFLFEYFSETQRNKGNFPGRFSGRQFSNSRSEMNVSTLELGDSALYLCASSLTGGGYNEQFFGPGTRLTVL.

The chain carries TRBV12-5 and TRBJ1-1; 10 bases are shared with TRBD1. The length of the CDR3 is 23 residues. J gave up 0 bases and V 0 bases, and 22 bases lay outside the gene matches. Germline CDR1 is LGHNT and CDR2 is FRNRAP. The CDR3 DNA sequence: TGTGCTAGTGGTTTGGTAAAACGGACCGTTTTGTGGACAGGGGGTTTCGTGAACACTGAAGCTTTCTTT. Translation gives CASGLVKRTVLWTGGFVNTEAFF.

The rearrangement joins TRBV29-1 to TRBJ1-3; possible D gene TRBD1, 6 bases. Germline V lookup: CDR1 SQVTM, CDR2 ANQGSEA. The CDR3 is made up of 12 amino acids. Trimming shortened V by 3 bases and J by 8 bases, and 11 bases separated the two germline ends. The CDR3 is CSVEGARDTIYF. The CDR3 DNA reads TGCAGCGTTGAGGGGGCAAGAGACACCATATATTTT.

The V and J genes are TRBV18 and TRBJ1-1, with a tentative D call TRBD1 (5 bases). Trimming removed 3 bases at V and 2 bases at J, with 7 bases between. This CDR3 region has 13 residues. Germline lookup yields CDR1 KGHSH and CDR2 LQKENI. The CDR3 sequence is CASSPQGNTEAFF. The CDR3 nucleotides are TGTGCCAGCTCACCTCAGGGTAACACTGAAGCTTTCTTT.

V and J are TRBV11-2 and TRBJ2-1; TRBD1 matches 10 bases. Germline assignment: CDR1 SGHAT and CDR2 FQNNGV. The CDR3 extends over 15 amino acids. The J segment lost 4 bases and the V segment lost 5 bases, leaving 5 bases of the junction unmatched. The DNA for the CDR3 is TGTGCCAGCAGCCTCAGGACAGGGGGGTACAATGAGCAGTTCTTC. The encoded protein is CASSLRTGGYNEQFF. Based on the CDR3 plus reference TRBV11-2 and TRBJ2-1, the full variable domain is EAGVAQSPRYKIIEKRQSVAFWCNPISGHATLYWYQQILGQGPKLLIQFQNNGVVDDSQLPKDRFSAERLKGVDSTLKIQPAKLEDSAVYLCASSLRTGGYNEQFFGPGTRLTVL.

The chain uses TRBV5-6 and TRBJ1-6; D is undetermined. The V end was cut by 4 bases, the J end by 10 bases, with 12 bases between. The CDR3 has 13 residues. Per the germline V gene, CDR1 is SGHDT and CDR2 is YYEEEE. CDR3 amino acids: CASSPTVGSPLHF. The CDR3 region has the DNA TGTGCCAGCAGCCCGACGGTGGGGTCACCCCTCCACTTT.

The genes are TRBV30 and TRBJ1-4; TRBD1 might be the D (5 bases). The germline V gene encodes CDR1 GTSNPN and CDR2 SVGIG (reference sequence). The CDR3 spans 15 residues. The germline V and J ends were trimmed by 3 bases and 8 bases, with 19 bases remaining between them. The CDR3 here is CAWSPLGAGGEKLFF. The CDR3 DNA reads TGTGCCTGGAGCCCGCTCGGGGCCGGGGGGGAAAAACTGTTTTTT.

The chain recombines TRBV4-2 with TRBJ2-1; tentative D call: TRBD2 (6 bases). V was pared by 1 base and J by 1 base, with 11 bases between. The CDR3 runs 16 residues. Germline loops: CDR1 LGHNA, CDR2 YNFKEQ. Here the CDR3 DNA reads TGTGCCAGCAGCCAAGTTTCCCGGGGGTCCTACAATGAGCAGTTCTTC. It is translated as CASSQVSRGSYNEQFF.